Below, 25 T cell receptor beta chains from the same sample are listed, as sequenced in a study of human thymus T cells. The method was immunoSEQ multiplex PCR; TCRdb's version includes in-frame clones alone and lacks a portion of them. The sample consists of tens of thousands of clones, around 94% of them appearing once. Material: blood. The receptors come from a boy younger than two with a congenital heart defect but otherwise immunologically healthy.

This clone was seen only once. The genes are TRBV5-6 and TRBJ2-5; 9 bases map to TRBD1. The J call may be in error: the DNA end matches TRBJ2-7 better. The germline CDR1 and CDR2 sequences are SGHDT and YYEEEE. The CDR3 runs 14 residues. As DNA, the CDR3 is TGTGCCAGCAGTGAGACAGGGGGGATTTACGAGCAGTACTTC. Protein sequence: CASSETGGIYEQYF.

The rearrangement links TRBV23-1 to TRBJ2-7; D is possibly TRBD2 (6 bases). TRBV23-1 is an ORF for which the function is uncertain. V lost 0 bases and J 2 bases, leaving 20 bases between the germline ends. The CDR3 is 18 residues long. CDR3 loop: CASSQSKPQLAGTYEQYF. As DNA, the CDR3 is TGCGCCAGCAGTCAATCGAAACCTCAACTAGCCGGGACCTACGAGCAGTACTTC.

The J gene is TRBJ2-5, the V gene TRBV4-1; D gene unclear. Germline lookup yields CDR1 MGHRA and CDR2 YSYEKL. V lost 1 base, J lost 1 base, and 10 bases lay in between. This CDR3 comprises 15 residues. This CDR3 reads CASSQGLAAQETQYF. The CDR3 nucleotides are TGCGCCAGCAGCCAAGGGCTGGCGGCCCAAGAGACCCAGTACTTC.

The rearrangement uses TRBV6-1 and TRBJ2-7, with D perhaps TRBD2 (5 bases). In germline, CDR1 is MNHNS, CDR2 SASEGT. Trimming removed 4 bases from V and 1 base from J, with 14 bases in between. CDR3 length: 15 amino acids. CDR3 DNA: TGTGCCAGCAGTGGTTATTTACTAGAGTCCTACGAGCAGTACTTC. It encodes CASSGYLLESYEQYF.

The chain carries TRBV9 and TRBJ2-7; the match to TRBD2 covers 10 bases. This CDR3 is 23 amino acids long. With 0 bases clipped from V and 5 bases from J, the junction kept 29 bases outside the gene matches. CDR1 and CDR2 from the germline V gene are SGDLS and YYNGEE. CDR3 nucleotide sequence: TGTGCCAGCAGCGTAGAGAGCTGGTTAATGTGGTCTAGCGGGAGATTTGTCGGCGACGAGCAGTACTTC. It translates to CASSVESWLMWSSGRFVGDEQYF.

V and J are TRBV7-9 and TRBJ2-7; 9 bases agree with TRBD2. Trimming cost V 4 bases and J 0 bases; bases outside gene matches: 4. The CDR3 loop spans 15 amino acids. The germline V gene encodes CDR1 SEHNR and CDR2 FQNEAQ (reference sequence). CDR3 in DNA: TGTGCCAGCAGCTCAGGTAGCGGGGGCTCCTACGAGCAGTACTTC. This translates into CASSSGSGGSYEQYF.

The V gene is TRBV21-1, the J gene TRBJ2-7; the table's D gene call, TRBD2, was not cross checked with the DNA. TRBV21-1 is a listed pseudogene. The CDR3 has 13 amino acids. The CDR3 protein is CASSPRLRNEQYF. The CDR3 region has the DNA TGTGCCAGCAGCCCCCGTTTGAGGAACGAGCAGTACTTC.

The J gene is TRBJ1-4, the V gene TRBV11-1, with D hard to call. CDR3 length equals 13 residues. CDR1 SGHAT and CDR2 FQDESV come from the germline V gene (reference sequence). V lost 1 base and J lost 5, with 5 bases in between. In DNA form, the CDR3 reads TGTGCCAGCAGCTTAGTCTCAAATGAAAAACTGTTTTTT. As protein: CASSLVSNEKLFF.

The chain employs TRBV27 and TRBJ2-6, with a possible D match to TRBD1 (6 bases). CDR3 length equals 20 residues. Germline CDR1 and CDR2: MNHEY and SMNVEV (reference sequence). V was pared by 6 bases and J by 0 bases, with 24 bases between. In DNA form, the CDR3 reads TGTGCCAGCAGCCTGGACAGTGGCTTGCGTGACTACTCTGGGGCCAACGTCCTGACTTTC. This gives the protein CASSLDSGLRDYSGANVLTF.

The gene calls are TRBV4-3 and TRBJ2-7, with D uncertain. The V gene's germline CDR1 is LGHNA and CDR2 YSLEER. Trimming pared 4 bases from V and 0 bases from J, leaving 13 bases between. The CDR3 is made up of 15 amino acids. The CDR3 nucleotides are TGCGCCAGCAGCCCCGAGCCCTACCTCTCCTACGAGCAGTACTTC. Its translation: CASSPEPYLSYEQYF.

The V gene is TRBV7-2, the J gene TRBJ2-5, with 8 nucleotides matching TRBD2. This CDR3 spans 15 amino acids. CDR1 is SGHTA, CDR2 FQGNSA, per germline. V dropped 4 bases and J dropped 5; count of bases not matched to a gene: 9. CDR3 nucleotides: TGTGCCAGCAGCTCAAGTGGCGGGAGGCTCGAGACCCAGTACTTC. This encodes CASSSSGGRLETQYF.

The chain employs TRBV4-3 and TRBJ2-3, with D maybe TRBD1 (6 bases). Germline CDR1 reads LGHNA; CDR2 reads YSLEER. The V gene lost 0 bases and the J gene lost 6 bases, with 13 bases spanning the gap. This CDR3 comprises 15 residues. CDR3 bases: TGCGCCAGCAGCCAAGACGGGGCTACAGGGGATACGCAGTATTTT. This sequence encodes CASSQDGATGDTQYF.

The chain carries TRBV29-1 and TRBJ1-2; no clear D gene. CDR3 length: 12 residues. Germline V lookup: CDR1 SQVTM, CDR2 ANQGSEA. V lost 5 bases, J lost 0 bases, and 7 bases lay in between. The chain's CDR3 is CSVLAANYGYTF. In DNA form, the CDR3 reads TGCAGCGTTCTTGCAGCTAACTATGGCTACACCTTC. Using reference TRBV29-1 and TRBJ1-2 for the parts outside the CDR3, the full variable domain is SAVISQKPSRDICQRGTSLTIQCQVDSQVTMMFWYRQQPGQSLTLIATANQGSEATYESGFVIDKFPISRPNLTFSTLTVSNMSPEDSSIYLCSVLAANYGYTFGSGTRLTVV.

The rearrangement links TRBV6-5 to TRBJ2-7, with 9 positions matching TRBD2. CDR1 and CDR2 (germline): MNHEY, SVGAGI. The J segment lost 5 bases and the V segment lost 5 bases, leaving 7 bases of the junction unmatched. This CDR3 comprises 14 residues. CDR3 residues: CASSLGLAVHEQYF. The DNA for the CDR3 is TGTGCCAGCAGTCTGGGACTAGCTGTCCACGAGCAGTACTTC.

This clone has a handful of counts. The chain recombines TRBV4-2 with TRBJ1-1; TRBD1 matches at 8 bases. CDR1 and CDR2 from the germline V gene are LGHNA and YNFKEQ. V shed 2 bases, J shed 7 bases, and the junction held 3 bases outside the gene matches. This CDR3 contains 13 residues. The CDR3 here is CASSQLGTGEAFF. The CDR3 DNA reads TGTGCCAGCAGCCAACTCGGGACAGGTGAAGCTTTCTTT.

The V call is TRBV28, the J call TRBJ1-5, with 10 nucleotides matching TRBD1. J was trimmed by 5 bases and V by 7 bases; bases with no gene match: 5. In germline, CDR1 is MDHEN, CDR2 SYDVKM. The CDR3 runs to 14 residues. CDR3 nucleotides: TGTGCCAGCAATGACAGGGGGCGGGATCAGCCCCAGCATTTT. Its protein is CASNDRGRDQPQHF.

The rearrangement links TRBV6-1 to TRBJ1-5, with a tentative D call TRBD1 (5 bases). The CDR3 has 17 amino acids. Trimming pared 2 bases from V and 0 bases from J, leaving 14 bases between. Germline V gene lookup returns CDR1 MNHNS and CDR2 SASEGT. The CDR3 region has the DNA TGTGCCAGCAGTGAAAACCCCCCGACAGTTAGCAATCAGCCCCAGCATTTT. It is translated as CASSENPPTVSNQPQHF.

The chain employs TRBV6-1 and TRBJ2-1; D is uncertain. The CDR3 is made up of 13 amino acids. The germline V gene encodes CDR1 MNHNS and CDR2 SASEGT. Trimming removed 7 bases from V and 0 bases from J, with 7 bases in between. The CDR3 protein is CASKVSSYNEQFF. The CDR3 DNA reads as TGTGCCAGCAAGGTTAGCTCCTACAATGAGCAGTTCTTC.

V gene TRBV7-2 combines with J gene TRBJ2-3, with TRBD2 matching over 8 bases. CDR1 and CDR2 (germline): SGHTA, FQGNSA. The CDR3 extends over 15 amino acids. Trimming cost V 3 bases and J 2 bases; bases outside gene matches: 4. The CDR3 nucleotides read TGTGCCAGCAGCTTCCAAGCGGGGGTCACAGATACGCAGTATTTT. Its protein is CASSFQAGVTDTQYF.

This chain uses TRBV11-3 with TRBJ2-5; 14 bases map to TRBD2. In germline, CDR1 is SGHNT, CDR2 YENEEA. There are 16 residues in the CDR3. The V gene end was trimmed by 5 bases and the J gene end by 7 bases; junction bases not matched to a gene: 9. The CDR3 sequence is CASSTRLAGGPGTQYF. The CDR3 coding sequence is TGTGCCAGCAGCACCCGACTAGCGGGGGGGCCTGGGACCCAGTACTTC.

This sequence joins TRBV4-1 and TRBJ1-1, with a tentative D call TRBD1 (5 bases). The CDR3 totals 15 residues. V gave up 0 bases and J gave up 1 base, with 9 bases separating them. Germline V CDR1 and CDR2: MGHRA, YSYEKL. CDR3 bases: TGCGCCAGCAGCCAAGACCCGGGGGGGAACACTGAAGCTTTCTTT. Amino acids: CASSQDPGGNTEAFF.

This chain's CDR3 is CASSLAVAKNIQYF. For the CDR3, the DNA is TGTGCCAGCAGCTTAGCGGTAGCCAAAAACATTCAGTACTTC. V gene TRBV7-2 combines with J gene TRBJ2-4; no definite D call. Germline values: CDR1 SGHTA, CDR2 FQGNSA. V lost 0 bases, J lost 0 bases, and 3 bases lay in between. The CDR3 is made up of 14 amino acids.

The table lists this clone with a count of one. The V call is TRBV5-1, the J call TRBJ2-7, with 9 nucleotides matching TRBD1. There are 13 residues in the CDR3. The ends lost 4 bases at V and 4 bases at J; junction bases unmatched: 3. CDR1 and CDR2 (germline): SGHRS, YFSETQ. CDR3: CASSGGQGYEQYF. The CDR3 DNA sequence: TGCGCCAGCAGCGGAGGACAGGGGTACGAGCAGTACTTC.

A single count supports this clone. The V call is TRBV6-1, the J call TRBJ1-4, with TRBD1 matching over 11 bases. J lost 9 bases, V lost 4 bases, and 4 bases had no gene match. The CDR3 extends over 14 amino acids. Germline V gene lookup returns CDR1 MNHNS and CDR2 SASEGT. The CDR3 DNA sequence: TGTGCCAGCAGTGCGGGACAGGGGGTGAAAAAACTGTTTTTT. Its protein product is CASSAGQGVKKLFF.

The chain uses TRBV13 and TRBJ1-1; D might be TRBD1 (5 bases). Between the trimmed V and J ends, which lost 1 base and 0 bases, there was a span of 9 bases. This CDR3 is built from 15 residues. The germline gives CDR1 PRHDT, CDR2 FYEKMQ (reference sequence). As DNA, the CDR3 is TGTGCCAGCAGCTTAGAGGCAGGGATGAACACTGAAGCTTTCTTT. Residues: CASSLEAGMNTEAFF.